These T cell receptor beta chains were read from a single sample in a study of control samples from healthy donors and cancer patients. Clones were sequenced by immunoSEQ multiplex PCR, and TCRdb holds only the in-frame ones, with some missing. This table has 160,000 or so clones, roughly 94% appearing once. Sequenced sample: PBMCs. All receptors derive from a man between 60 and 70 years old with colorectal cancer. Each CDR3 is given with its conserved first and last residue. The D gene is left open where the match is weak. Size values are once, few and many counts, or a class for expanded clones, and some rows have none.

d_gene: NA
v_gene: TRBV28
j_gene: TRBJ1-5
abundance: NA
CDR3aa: CASSSPGTLNQPQHF
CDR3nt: TGTGCCAGCAGTTCCCCCGGGACACTTAATCAGCCCCAGCATTTT

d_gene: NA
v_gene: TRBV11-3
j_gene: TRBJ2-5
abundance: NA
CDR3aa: CASSVGQRNTETQYF
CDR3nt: TGTGCCAGCAGCGTGGGTCAGAGGAATACGGAGACCCAGTACTTC

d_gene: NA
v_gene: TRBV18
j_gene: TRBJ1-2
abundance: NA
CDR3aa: CASSRGENYGYTF
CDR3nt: TGTGCCAGCTCCCGGGGGGAAAACTATGGCTACACCTTC

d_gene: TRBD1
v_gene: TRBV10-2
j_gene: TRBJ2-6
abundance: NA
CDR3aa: CASTPGGSGANVLTF
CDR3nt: TGCGCCAGCACCCCAGGGGGCTCTGGGGCCAACGTCCTGACTTTC

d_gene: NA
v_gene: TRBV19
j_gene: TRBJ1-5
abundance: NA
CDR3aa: CASSPMGISNQPQHF
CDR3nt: TGTGCCAGTAGTCCTATGGGGATTAGCAATCAGCCCCAGCATTTT

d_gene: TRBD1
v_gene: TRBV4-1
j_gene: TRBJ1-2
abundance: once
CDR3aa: CASRTLGQGIYGYTF
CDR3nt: TGCGCCAGCAGAACCCTTGGACAGGGGATCTATGGCTACACCTTC

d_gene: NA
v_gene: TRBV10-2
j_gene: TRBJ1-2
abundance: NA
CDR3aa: CASSDTFYGYTF
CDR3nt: TGCGCCAGCAGTGATACGTTCTATGGCTACACCTTC

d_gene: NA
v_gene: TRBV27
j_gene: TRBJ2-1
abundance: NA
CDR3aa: CASTRGLANEQFF
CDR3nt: TGTGCCAGCACCAGAGGGCTAGCGAATGAGCAGTTCTTC

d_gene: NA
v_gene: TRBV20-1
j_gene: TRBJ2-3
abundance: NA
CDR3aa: CSAQGPDTQYF
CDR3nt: TGCAGTGCTCAAGGACCAGATACGCAGTATTTT

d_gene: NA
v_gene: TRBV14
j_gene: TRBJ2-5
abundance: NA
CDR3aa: CASSASGETQYF
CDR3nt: TGTGCCAGCAGCGCGAGCGGGGAGACCCAGTACTTC

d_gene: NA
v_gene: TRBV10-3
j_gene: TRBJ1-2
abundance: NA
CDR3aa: CAISDGQQYYGYTF
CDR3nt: TGTGCCATCAGTGACGGACAGCAATACTATGGCTACACCTTC

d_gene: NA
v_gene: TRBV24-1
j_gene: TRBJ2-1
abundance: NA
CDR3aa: CATSPLGRSEQFF
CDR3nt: TGTGCCACCAGTCCTCTGGGGCGGAGTGAGCAGTTCTTC

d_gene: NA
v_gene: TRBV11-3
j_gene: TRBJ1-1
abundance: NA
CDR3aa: CASSSGAGTEAFF
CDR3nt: TGTGCCAGCAGCTCGGGGGCGGGCACTGAAGCTTTCTTT

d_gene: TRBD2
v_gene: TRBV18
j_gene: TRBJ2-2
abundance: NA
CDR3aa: CASSGREPNTGELFF
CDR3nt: TGTGCCAGCTCTGGGAGGGAACCAAACACCGGGGAGCTGTTTTTT

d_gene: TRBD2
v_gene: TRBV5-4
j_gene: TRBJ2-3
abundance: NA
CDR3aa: CASSLTSGGPDTQYF
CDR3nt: TGTGCCAGCAGCTTGACTAGCGGGGGGCCAGATACGCAGTATTTT

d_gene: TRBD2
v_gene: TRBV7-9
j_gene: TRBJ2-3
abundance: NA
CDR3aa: CASSDTSGLAGGTDTQYF
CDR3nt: TGTGCCAGCAGCGACACCTCCGGACTAGCGGGGGGCACAGATACGCAGTATTTT

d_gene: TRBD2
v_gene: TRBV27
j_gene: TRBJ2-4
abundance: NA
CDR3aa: CASSPGGSKNIQYF
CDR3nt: TGTGCCAGCAGTCCCGGGGGGAGTAAAAACATTCAGTACTTC

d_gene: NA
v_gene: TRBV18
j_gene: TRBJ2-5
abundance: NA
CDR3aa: CASSATGQGETQYF
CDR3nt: TGTGCCAGCTCGGCTACAGGTCAGGGGGAGACCCAGTACTTC

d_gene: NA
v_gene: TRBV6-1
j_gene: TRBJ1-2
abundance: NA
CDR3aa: CASSEQGIGNYGYTF
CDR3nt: TGTGCCAGCAGTGAGCAGGGAATTGGTAACTATGGCTACACCTTC

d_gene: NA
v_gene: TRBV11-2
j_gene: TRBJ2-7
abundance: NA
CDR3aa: CASSGQGNYEQYF
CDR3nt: TGTGCCAGCAGCGGGCAGGGGAACTACGAGCAGTACTTC

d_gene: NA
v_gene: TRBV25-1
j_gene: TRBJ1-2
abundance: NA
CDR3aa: CASSENPGLYTF
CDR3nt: TGTGCCAGCAGTGAAAACCCCGGCCTTTACACCTTC

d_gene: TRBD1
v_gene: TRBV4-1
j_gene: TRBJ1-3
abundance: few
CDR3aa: CASSLSQGASSDSAGNTIYF
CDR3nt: TGCGCCAGCAGCTTATCCCAGGGGGCGAGTAGTGATTCAGCTGGAAACACCATATATTTT

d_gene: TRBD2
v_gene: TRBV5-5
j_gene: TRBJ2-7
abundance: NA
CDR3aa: CASSSAGGASSYEQYF
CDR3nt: TGTGCCAGCAGCTCCGCGGGGGGCGCGAGCTCCTACGAGCAGTACTTC

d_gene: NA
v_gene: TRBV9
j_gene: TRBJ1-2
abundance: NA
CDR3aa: CASSVASNYGYTF
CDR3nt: TGTGCCAGCAGCGTGGCCAGTAACTATGGCTACACCTTC

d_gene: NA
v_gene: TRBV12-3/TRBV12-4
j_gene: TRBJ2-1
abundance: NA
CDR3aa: CASRPPGYNEQFF
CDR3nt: TGTGCCAGCCGTCCCCCCGGTTACAATGAGCAGTTCTTC

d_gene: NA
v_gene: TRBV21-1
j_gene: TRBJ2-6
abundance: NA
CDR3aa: CASSKRVQGPISGANVLTF
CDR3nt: TGTGCCAGCAGCAAAAGGGTGCAGGGGCCTATCTCTGGGGCCAACGTCCTGACTTTC

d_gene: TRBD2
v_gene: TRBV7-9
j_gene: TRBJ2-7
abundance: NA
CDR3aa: CASSLGGSEQYF
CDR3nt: TGTGCCAGCAGCTTAGGCGGGAGCGAGCAGTACTTC

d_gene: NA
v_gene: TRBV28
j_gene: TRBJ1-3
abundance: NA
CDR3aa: CASTLGRGGNTIYF
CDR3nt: TGTGCCAGCACCTTAGGGAGGGGGGGAAACACCATATATTTT

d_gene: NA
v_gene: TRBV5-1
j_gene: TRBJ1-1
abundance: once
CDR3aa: CASSPSGNTEAFF
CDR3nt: TGCGCCAGCAGCCCCTCCGGGAACACTGAAGCTTTCTTT

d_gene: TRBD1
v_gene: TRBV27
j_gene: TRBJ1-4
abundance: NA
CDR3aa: CASGEVPGQGRREKLFF
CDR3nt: TGTGCCAGCGGGGAAGTCCCGGGACAGGGTCGGCGTGAAAAACTGTTTTTT

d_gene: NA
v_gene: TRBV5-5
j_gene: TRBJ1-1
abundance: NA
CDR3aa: CASSLYEQRAIEAFF
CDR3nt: TGTGCCAGCAGCTTGTACGAACAGCGTGCCATTGAAGCTTTCTTT

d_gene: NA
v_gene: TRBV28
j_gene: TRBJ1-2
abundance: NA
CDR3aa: CASRSGGDGYTF
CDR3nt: TGTGCCAGCAGGTCCGGGGGGGATGGCTACACCTTC

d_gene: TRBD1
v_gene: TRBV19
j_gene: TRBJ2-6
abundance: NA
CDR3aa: CASTGQSFSGANVLTF
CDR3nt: TGTGCCAGTACGGGACAGTCCTTCTCTGGGGCCAACGTCCTGACTTTC

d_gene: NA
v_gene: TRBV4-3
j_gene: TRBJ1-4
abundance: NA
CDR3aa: CASSQDTSTTNEKLFF
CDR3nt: TGCGCCAGCAGCCAAGATACGTCTACAACTAATGAAAAACTGTTTTTT

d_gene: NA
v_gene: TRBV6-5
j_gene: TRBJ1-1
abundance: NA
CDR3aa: CASMEGTTNTEAFF
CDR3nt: TGTGCCAGCATGGAGGGGACAACTAACACTGAAGCTTTCTTT

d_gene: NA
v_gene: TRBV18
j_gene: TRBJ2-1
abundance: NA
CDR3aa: CASSPGTPGTLNEQFF
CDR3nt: TGTGCCAGCTCACCGGGCACCCCCGGCACTCTCAATGAGCAGTTCTTC